A single sample gave rise to the 25 T cell receptor beta chains below, sequenced in a study of shared clonotypes between healthy human individuals. Cells designated naive CD8 were CD45RO-negative and were positively selected for CCR7, with terminally differentiated effector memory CD45RA+ cells excluded. Generated by immunoSEQ multiplex PCR, the TCRdb table keeps only in-frame clones and is missing some. The sample consists of about 1,900,000 clones, about 94% of them appearing once. Sequenced input: naive CD8+ T cells sorted from blood. Source of these receptors: a man younger than 35 in good health.

On this clone itself: Other DNA sequences of this sample code for an identical CDR3. V usage is TRBV27 and J usage is TRBJ2-7, with 7 bases fitting TRBD2. The trim removed 3 bases at V and 3 bases at J, leaving 2 bases unmatched. The CDR3 runs to 13 residues. The germline V gene has CDR1 MNHEY and CDR2 SMNVEV (reference sequence). CDR3 in DNA: TGTGCCAGCAGTTTGTCGGGGGGCTACGAGCAGTACTTC. It is translated as CASSLSGGYEQYF.

The J gene is TRBJ2-1, the V gene TRBV4-1, with no clear D. V was clipped by 0 bases and J by 0 bases, with 9 bases between them. The length of the CDR3 is 16 residues. From germline, CDR1 is MGHRA and CDR2 YSYEKL. CDR3 sequence reads: CASSQEFASSYNEQFF. CDR3 DNA sequence: TGCGCCAGCAGCCAAGAGTTCGCAAGCTCCTACAATGAGCAGTTCTTC.

This chain links TRBV28 with TRBJ2-5, with 9 nucleotides matching TRBD2. Unmatched junction bases numbered 4, after V lost 2 bases and J lost 0 bases. The V gene's germline CDR1 is MDHEN and CDR2 SYDVKM. There are 16 residues in the CDR3. The CDR3, as DNA: TGTGCCAGCAGTTTAATTAGCGGGGGAAACCAAGAGACCCAGTACTTC. Its protein product is CASSLISGGNQETQYF.

The chain is built from TRBV10-2 and TRBJ2-7; D may match TRBD1 or TRBD2 (5 bases each). The CDR3 is 14 residues long. V was pared by 7 bases and J by 5 bases, with 18 bases between. In germline, CDR1 is WSHSY, CDR2 SAAADI. CDR3 coding DNA: TGCGCCAGCACCGAACCCGGGGCTTTCAACGAGCAGTACTTC. Its translation: CASTEPGAFNEQYF.

Comment on this clone: With a much larger clone just one base away, this may be a read error. The chain employs TRBV4-2 and TRBJ2-7, with D unclear. CDR1 LGHNA and CDR2 YNFKEQ come from the germline V gene. The V and J ends lost 5 bases and 0 bases respectively, with 2 bases between them. This CDR3 contains 11 residues. The CDR3 here is CASSYSYEQYF. The CDR3 bases are TGTGCCAGCAGCTACTCCTACGAGCAGTACTTC.

With respect to this clone: Other DNA sequences in this specimen translate into the identical CDR3. In nucleotides, the CDR3 is TGTGCCAGCAGTGAAAGGGGTGAGCAGTTCTTC. Protein: CASSERGEQFF. The chain joins TRBV25-1 to TRBJ2-1; possible D gene TRBD1, 5 bases. V gave up 2 bases and J gave up 9 bases, with 5 bases separating them. Per the germline V gene, CDR1 is MGHDK and CDR2 is SYGVNS. The CDR3 is 11 amino acids. Based on the CDR3 plus reference TRBV25-1 and TRBJ2-1, the full variable domain is EADIYQTPRYLVIGTGKKITLECSQTMGHDKMYWYQQDPGMELHLIHYSYGVNSTEKGDLSSESTVSRIRTEHFPLTLESARPSHTSQYLCASSERGEQFFGPGTRLTVL.

This chain joins TRBV7-6 and TRBJ2-7, with unresolved D. The CDR3 runs to 13 residues. Germline V lookup: CDR1 SGHVS, CDR2 FNYEAQ. Trimming pared 0 bases from V and 3 bases from J, leaving 6 bases between. The CDR3 sequence is CASSLALYYEQYF. The DNA of the CDR3 is TGTGCCAGCAGCTTAGCGCTCTACTACGAGCAGTACTTC.

The V call is TRBV27, the J call TRBJ2-7; 8 bases map to TRBD2. Germline-derived CDR1 and CDR2 are MNHEY and SMNVEV (reference sequence). This CDR3 region has 19 residues. V lost 3 bases, J lost 5 bases, and 21 bases stayed unmatched. The CDR3 region is CASSFVPSGFGRAGNEQYF. The CDR3, as DNA: TGTGCCAGCAGTTTCGTCCCCTCGGGGTTCGGGAGGGCGGGGAACGAGCAGTACTTC.

This chain joins TRBV25-1 and TRBJ2-7; 8 bases align to TRBD2. Germline loops: CDR1 MGHDK, CDR2 SYGVNS. J gave up 6 bases and V 1 base, and 2 bases lay outside the gene matches. The CDR3 runs 13 residues. CDR3 nucleotide sequence: TGTGCCAGCAGTGAATCGGGGGGGCCCGAGCAGTACTTC. Amino acids: CASSESGGPEQYF.

Concerning this clone itself: Other nucleotide sequences from this sample produce the same CDR3. This rearrangement joins TRBV5-1 to TRBJ2-3, with 9 bases fitting TRBD2. The CDR3 contains 15 residues. CDR1 is SGHRS, CDR2 YFSETQ, per germline. Trimming took 0 bases from V and 6 from J; bases not matched to a gene: 5. As DNA, the CDR3 is TGCGCCAGCAGCTTGGCGGCGGGGGGGCCGGATACGCAGTATTTT. Translation: CASSLAAGGPDTQYF. The variable domain in full, completed from reference TRBV5-1 and TRBJ2-3, reads KAGVTQTPRYLIKTRGQQVTLSCSPISGHRSVSWYQQTPGQGLQFLFEYFSETQRNKGNFPGRFSGRQFSNSRSEMNVSTLELGDSALYLCASSLAAGGPDTQYFGPGTRLTVL.

The V and J genes are TRBV4-1 and TRBJ1-5, with D unresolved. V gave up 0 bases and J gave up 2 bases, with 14 bases separating them. Looked up from germline, CDR1 is MGHRA and CDR2 is YSYEKL. The CDR3 loop spans 17 amino acids. The CDR3 sequence: CASSQEPPRNGNQPQHF. DNA for the CDR3: TGCGCCAGCAGCCAAGAACCTCCACGTAATGGCAATCAGCCCCAGCATTTT.

The chain combines TRBV5-1 with TRBJ2-1; TRBD2 matches at 13 bases. Trimming cost V 1 base and J 9 bases; bases outside gene matches: 4. Looked up from germline, CDR1 is SGHRS and CDR2 is YFSETQ. This CDR3 region has 15 residues. This CDR3 is CASSLTSGGAPEQFF. The CDR3 DNA is TGCGCCAGCAGCTTGACTAGCGGGGGGGCCCCTGAGCAGTTCTTC. Supplemented by reference TRBV5-1 and TRBJ2-1, the full variable domain reads KAGVTQTPRYLIKTRGQQVTLSCSPISGHRSVSWYQQTPGQGLQFLFEYFSETQRNKGNFPGRFSGRQFSNSRSEMNVSTLELGDSALYLCASSLTSGGAPEQFFGPGTRLTVL.

The chain joins TRBV7-8 to TRBJ2-5; D is unresolved. Looked up from germline, CDR1 is SGHVS and CDR2 is FQNEAQ. The CDR3 covers 13 residues. The germline V and J ends were trimmed by 1 base and 5 bases, with 8 bases remaining between them. CDR3 loop: CASSLVMGETQYF. CDR3 DNA sequence: TGTGCCAGCAGCTTAGTGATGGGTGAGACCCAGTACTTC.

Turning to this clone: The same CDR3 is also encoded by other DNA sequences in this sample. The genes are TRBV9 and TRBJ2-7, with a possible D match to TRBD1 (5 bases). The CDR3 covers 14 residues. The germline V and J ends were trimmed by 0 bases and 1 base, with 8 bases remaining between them. Germline lookup yields CDR1 SGDLS and CDR2 YYNGEE. The CDR3 sequence: CASSVGTHSYEQYF. DNA for the CDR3: TGTGCCAGCAGCGTAGGGACACATTCCTACGAGCAGTACTTC.

This clone was counted only a few times. The CDR3: CASSPTGTGLYEQYF. The CDR3 coding sequence is TGTGCCAGCAGCCCTACCGGGACAGGGCTCTACGAGCAGTACTTC. This chain uses TRBV7-9 with TRBJ2-7, with 9 positions matching TRBD1. Germline loops: CDR1 SEHNR, CDR2 FQNEAQ (reference sequence). CDR3 length equals 15 residues. V dropped 5 bases and J dropped 3; count of bases not matched to a gene: 8.

Note on this clone: Other DNA sequences in this specimen translate into the identical CDR3. The CDR3 loop is CASSLTRGAGYGYTF. In DNA, the CDR3 is TGTGCCAGCAGCCTGACTCGGGGCGCGGGGTATGGCTACACCTTC. The rearrangement uses TRBV7-8 and TRBJ1-2; D may be TRBD1 (5 bases). The germline V gene has CDR1 SGHVS and CDR2 FQNEAQ. With 5 bases removed from V and 5 bases from J, the gap between germline ends came to 18 bases. The CDR3 has 15 amino acids. Using reference TRBV7-8 and TRBJ1-2 for the parts outside the CDR3, the full variable domain is GAGVSQSPRYKVAKRGQDVALRCDPISGHVSLFWYQQALGQGPEFLTYFQNEAQLDKSGLPSDRFFAERPEGSVSTLKIQRTQQEDSAVYLCASSLTRGAGYGYTFGSGTRLTVV.

The V and J genes are TRBV12-5 and TRBJ1-2; D is undetermined. CDR1 and CDR2 (germline): LGHNT, FRNRAP. The CDR3 has 13 amino acids. Trimming stripped 4 bases from V and 0 bases from J, with 6 bases between. The CDR3 sequence: CASGYGANYGYTF. In DNA form, the CDR3 reads TGTGCTAGTGGTTACGGGGCTAACTATGGCTACACCTTC.

As concerns this clone: At the DNA level, this CDR3 is encoded by other sequences in the same sample as well. The chain carries TRBV10-1 and TRBJ2-1, with D possibly TRBD2 on 6 matching bases. This CDR3 region has 16 residues. Germline V gene sequence: CDR1 WNHNN, CDR2 SYGVQD (reference sequence). V shed 0 bases and J shed 4 bases, with 13 bases lying between them. Here the CDR3 reads CASSESWGEGYNEQFF. The CDR3 coding sequence is TGCGCCAGCAGTGAGTCTTGGGGGGAAGGGTACAATGAGCAGTTCTTC.

This sequence joins TRBV7-9 and TRBJ2-5; a weak D match, TRBD1 (7 bases). CDR3 size: 18 residues. The V gene lost 5 bases and the J gene lost 2 bases, with 24 bases spanning the gap. Germline CDR1 SEHNR, CDR2 FQNEAQ (reference sequence). This CDR3 is CASSVGTAAGLAQETQYF. The CDR3 nucleotides are TGTGCCAGCAGCGTCGGGACAGCCGCCGGGCTAGCGCAAGAGACCCAGTACTTC.

The J gene is TRBJ2-1, the V gene TRBV4-3; perhaps TRBD2 as D (6 bases). The CDR3 covers 15 residues. Germline assignment: CDR1 LGHNA and CDR2 YSLEER. V was shortened by 1 base and J by 4 bases, with 11 bases between the two germline ends. CDR3 residues: CASSQGMEGYNEQFF. DNA of the CDR3: TGCGCCAGCAGCCAAGGAATGGAGGGTTACAATGAGCAGTTCTTC.

The chain uses TRBV7-9 and TRBJ2-1, with 11 bases matching TRBD2. The CDR3 length is 14 residues. With V trimmed by 9 bases and J by 7 bases, 8 bases remained unmatched. The germline gives CDR1 SEHNR, CDR2 FQNEAQ (reference sequence). The CDR3 reads CASGTSGSANEQFF. The CDR3 coding sequence is TGTGCCAGTGGGACTAGCGGATCGGCAAATGAGCAGTTCTTC.

The rearrangement uses TRBV20-1 and TRBJ2-1, with 7 nucleotides matching TRBD2. This CDR3 spans 11 amino acids. Germline V gene sequence: CDR1 DFQATT, CDR2 SNEGSKA (reference sequence). Trimming took 5 bases from V and 8 from J; bases not matched to a gene: 3. This CDR3 is CSAHRGDEQFF. CDR3 DNA sequence: TGCAGTGCTCACCGGGGGGATGAGCAGTTCTTC.

V and J are TRBV4-1 and TRBJ1-2; 7 bases fit TRBD1. J was trimmed by 7 bases and V by 1 base; bases with no gene match: 9. Germline CDR1 reads MGHRA; CDR2 reads YSYEKL. This CDR3 contains 15 residues. CDR3 residues: CASSQAPTGRAGYTF. The CDR3 nucleotides read TGCGCCAGCAGCCAAGCCCCGACAGGGCGAGCTGGCTACACCTTC.

The chain combines TRBV5-4 with TRBJ2-7; perhaps TRBD1 as D (5 bases). The CDR3 spans 15 residues. Trimming cost V 1 base and J 2 bases, with 13 bases left between them. In germline, CDR1 is SGHNT, CDR2 YYREEE (reference sequence). The CDR3 DNA reads as TGTGCCAGCAGCTTGAGGGGAAATTACGCCTACGAGCAGTACTTC. This sequence encodes CASSLRGNYAYEQYF.

This clone was seen a single time. V gene TRBV28 combines with J gene TRBJ1-2, with D perhaps matching TRBD1 (5 bases). The germline gives CDR1 MDHEN, CDR2 SYDVKM. The CDR3 loop spans 13 amino acids. V shed 6 bases and J shed 4 bases, with 12 bases lying between them. CDR3 bases: TGTGCCAGCAGAAACAAAACAGGCTATGGCTACACCTTC. It encodes CASRNKTGYGYTF.